The 16 T cell receptor beta chains below come from one sample, sequenced in a study of neurological immune-mediated disorders. MiXCR, applied by TCRdb to the 5' RACE reads, yields one record per CDR3 protein. The sample has about 55,000 distinct CDR3 sequences; 3.8% are singletons. Sequenced sample: PBMCs. The source of these receptors is a man aged 55-75 years with multiple sclerosis.

At least ten counts were recorded for this clonotype. V and J are TRBV3-1 and TRBJ1-2; D is perhaps TRBD1 (5 bases). V was trimmed by 3 bases and J by 2 bases, leaving 10 bases between them. This CDR3 is 14 amino acids long. Per germline, CDR1 LGHDT and CDR2 YNNKEL (reference sequence). Written as DNA, the CDR3 is TGTGCCAGCAGCCAGGGGGTCGGGAACTATGGCTACACCTTC. This sequence encodes CASSQGVGNYGYTF.

There are many counts of this clonotype. V gene TRBV5-1 combines with J gene TRBJ1-1; TRBD1 is a possible D gene (5 bases). Germline V gene lookup returns CDR1 SGHRS and CDR2 YFSETQ. The germline V and J ends were trimmed by 2 bases and 2 bases, with 10 bases remaining between them. The CDR3 length is 14 residues. As DNA, the CDR3 is TGCGCCAGCAGCTTCCGGGACGGCAACACTGAAGCTTTCTTT. Protein sequence: CASSFRDGNTEAFF.

This clonotype appeared many times. This chain links TRBV20-1 with TRBJ2-3; TRBD2 matches at 10 bases. The CDR3 consists of 16 residues. Germline V gene lookup returns CDR1 DFQATT and CDR2 SNEGSKA (reference sequence). Trimming at V came to 2 bases and at J to 4 bases, leaving 9 bases not matched to a gene. CDR3 region: CSARIVSGGVADTQYF. The CDR3 DNA reads TGCAGTGCTAGAATCGTCAGCGGGGGGGTGGCAGATACGCAGTATTTT.

This clonotype was recorded at least ten times. V gene TRBV6-6 combines with J gene TRBJ1-3; tentative D call: TRBD1 (5 bases). Germline V gene lookup returns CDR1 MNHNY and CDR2 SVGAGI (reference sequence). CDR3 length: 14 residues. The ends were cut back, 6 bases at V and 1 base at J, with 10 bases in the middle. The CDR3 nucleotides read TGTGCCAGCAGCTCTGACAGATCTGGAAACACCATATATTTT. Protein product: CASSSDRSGNTIYF.

Only a few counts were recorded for this clonotype. V and J are TRBV5-1 and TRBJ2-3; D is undetermined. This CDR3 region has 15 residues. Germline V CDR1 and CDR2: SGHRS, YFSETQ. V was clipped by 1 base and J by 2 bases, with 11 bases between them. The CDR3 loop is CASSLLSGPTDTQYF. Here the CDR3 DNA reads TGCGCCAGCAGCTTGTTGTCAGGACCCACAGATACGCAGTATTTT.

There are many counts of this clonotype. This chain uses TRBV5-1 with TRBJ2-2, with TRBD1 identical over 9 bases. V was clipped by 4 bases and J by 6 bases; unmatched bases: 7. Germline CDR1 is SGHRS and CDR2 is YFSETQ. CDR3 length: 15 residues. CDR3 loop: CASSPPGQGSGELFF. The DNA for the CDR3 is TGCGCCAGCAGCCCCCCGGGACAGGGTTCCGGGGAGCTGTTTTTT.

This clonotype showed up many times. The chain employs TRBV28 and TRBJ2-7, with 9 bases matching TRBD1. The CDR3 contains 15 residues. The ends lost 6 bases at V and 2 bases at J; junction bases unmatched: 8. CDR1 and CDR2 from the germline V gene are MDHEN and SYDVKM. CDR3: CASRLGTGIAYEQYF. The CDR3 nucleotides read TGTGCCAGCAGACTCGGGACAGGGATAGCCTACGAGCAGTACTTC.

In its sample, this clonotype was seen many times. This chain connects TRBV20-1 to TRBJ2-1; possibly TRBD1 or TRBD2 for D (5 bases each). The germline CDR1 and CDR2 sequences are DFQATT and SNEGSKA (reference sequence). Trimming took 1 base from V and 4 from J, leaving 14 bases between them. The CDR3 consists of 15 residues. CDR3 nucleotides: TGCAGTGCTAGAGGGGGGTTCGAGGGTTACAATGAGCAGTTCTTC. This translates into CSARGGFEGYNEQFF.

This clonotype was recorded at least ten times. The rearrangement joins TRBV3-1 to TRBJ2-4; D possibly corresponds to TRBD2 (5 bases). There are 14 residues in the CDR3. Deletions cut 5 bases from V and 7 bases from J, with 15 bases between. Germline V lookup: CDR1 LGHDT, CDR2 YNNKEL (reference sequence). CDR3 protein: CASSSEGERNIQYF. The CDR3 bases are TGTGCCAGCAGCTCTGAGGGAGAAAGGAACATTCAGTACTTC.

This clonotype was found many times. This chain joins TRBV5-1 and TRBJ2-1, with D unresolved. V was shortened by 1 base and J by 5 bases, with 4 bases between the two germline ends. CDR3 size: 12 residues. The germline V gene has CDR1 SGHRS and CDR2 YFSETQ. The CDR3 protein is CASSLRDNEQFF. The DNA for the CDR3 is TGCGCCAGCAGCTTGCGGGACAATGAGCAGTTCTTC.

The chain joins TRBV14 to TRBJ2-2; D is perhaps TRBD2 (6 bases). The CDR3 contains 14 residues. Germline V CDR1 and CDR2: SGHDN, FVKESK. The germline V and J ends were trimmed by 4 bases and 5 bases, with 11 bases remaining between them. CDR3 in amino acids: CASSRGAWTGELFF. CDR3 bases: TGTGCCAGCAGCCGCGGGGCCTGGACCGGGGAGCTGTTTTTT. The entire variable domain, with the rest obtained from reference TRBV14 and TRBJ2-2, is as follows: EAGVTQFPSHSVIEKGQTVTLRCDPISGHDNLYWYRRVMGKEIKFLLHFVKESKQDESGMPNNRFLAERTGGTYSTLKVQPAELEDSGVYFCASSRGAWTGELFFGEGSRLTVL.

This clonotype was recorded at least ten times. The genes are TRBV29-1 and TRBJ1-1, with D perhaps matching TRBD1 (6 bases). Trimming stripped 7 bases from V and 1 base from J, with 19 bases between. Germline V lookup: CDR1 SQVTM, CDR2 ANQGSEA. This CDR3 contains 15 residues. The CDR3 protein is CSALGGLRPNTEAFF. For the CDR3, the DNA is TGCAGCGCCCTTGGGGGCCTCCGCCCGAACACTGAAGCTTTCTTT.

This clonotype showed up many times. V is TRBV5-1 and J is TRBJ2-6; D is perhaps TRBD1 or TRBD2 (5 bases each). Trimming removed 0 bases from V and 8 bases from J, with 12 bases in between. Germline assignment: CDR1 SGHRS and CDR2 YFSETQ. The CDR3 has 15 residues. This chain's CDR3 is CASSLVLSGPNVLTF. Written as DNA, the CDR3 is TGCGCCAGCAGCTTGGTACTCTCGGGGCCCAACGTCCTGACTTTC.

This clonotype was observed many times. The V call is TRBV5-1, the J call TRBJ2-7, with D perhaps assigned TRBD1 or TRBD2 (7 bases each). The CDR3 runs to 13 residues. The germline gives CDR1 SGHRS, CDR2 YFSETQ. Trimming stripped 4 bases from V and 6 bases from J, with 14 bases between. The CDR3 coding sequence is TGCGCCAGCAGCCCGCTCAGGGGGGGCGAGCAGTACTTC. It codes for CASSPLRGGEQYF.

In this sample, this clonotype turned up many times. The rearrangement uses TRBV6-6 and TRBJ1-1; D is possibly TRBD1 (5 bases). The CDR3 totals 14 residues. The V end was cut by 7 bases, the J end by 3 bases, with 15 bases between. Germline V gene lookup returns CDR1 MNHNY and CDR2 SVGAGI (reference sequence). The DNA of the CDR3 is TGTGCCAGCATTAGAGGGGTATCGGACACTGAAGCTTTCTTT. Translation gives CASIRGVSDTEAFF.

This clonotype was counted many times. Here the CDR3 reads CASSSPGLRTDTGELFF. The CDR3 coding sequence is TGTGCCAGCAGTTCGCCGGGACTACGCACGGACACCGGGGAGCTGTTTTTT. The rearrangement uses TRBV5-5 and TRBJ2-2; TRBD2 matches 7 bases. CDR3 size: 17 residues. Looked up from germline, CDR1 is SGHKS and CDR2 is YYEKEE (reference sequence). J gave up 3 bases and V 5 bases, and 13 bases lay outside the gene matches.